This entry features one TCR beta chain sequence. Its antigen is not known. As processed by the authors: Filtering of immunoSEQ junctional sequences could not match full-length read filtering. TCRdb's table, derived via immunoSEQ multiplex PCR, lists solely in-frame clones and lacks some. The DNA was the basis for D and trimming; V, J and clone size are from that table. This sample has about 2.1 million clones; 85% to 95% occur once, and the top ten carry around 1.7%. The data stem from a study of shared clonotypes between healthy human individuals. General study findings and limits: It was observed that approximately 5% of naive CD4 clonotypes were shared across a handful of donors. Generation of non-shared clonotypes was less probable than generation of clonotypes shared by all four donors.

Naive CD8 cells lacked CD45RO and underwent positive selection for CCR7, leaving out terminally differentiated effector memory CD45RA+ cells. Adults of Caucasian background living in Nashville, Tennessee made up all donors. The sample taken for sequencing was naive CD8+ T cells from PBMCs. The TCR sequence derives from a man aged 18-30 years in good health. Some clones in this sample may be carry-over from other donors' samples.

CDR3 DNA: TGTGCCAGCAGCACTCTAGCGGGTTCAACCTGGTCGGAGACCCAGTACTTC. Its protein product is CASSTLAGSTWSETQYF. This rearrangement joins TRBV28 to TRBJ2-5, with TRBD2 identical over 8 bases. After removal of 6 bases from V and 5 bases from J, the junction contained 17 bases not matched to a gene. In germline, CDR1 is MDHEN, CDR2 SYDVKM. This CDR3 is 17 amino acids long.